This T cell receptor beta chain was sequenced during a study of blood T cell repertoires in COVID-19. Profiled with immunoSEQ multiplex PCR; TCRdb holds only in-frame clones, not every one. This sample has about 300,000 clones, with approximately 93% found just once. The material sequenced was peripheral blood. The TCR sequence derives from a young woman with COVID-19, enrolled during active disease.

The CDR3, as DNA: TGCAGCGTTGTGAGCGAATATGGCTACACCTTC. Encoded protein: CSVVSEYGYTF. This sequence joins TRBV29-1 and TRBJ1-2; D unclear. The germline gives CDR1 SQVTM, CDR2 ANQGSEA. The V and J ends lost 4 bases and 5 bases respectively, with 8 bases between them. The CDR3 spans 11 residues.